This T cell receptor beta chain was identified during a study of blood T cell repertoires in COVID-19. The germline V and J ends were trimmed by 0 bases and 5 bases, with 13 bases remaining between them. Germline-derived CDR1 and CDR2 are MNHEY and SVGAGI. The CDR3 length is 15 residues. Produced via immunoSEQ multiplex PCR; TCRdb's table is partial and in-frame only. The sample records 90,000 to 110,000 clones, approximately 80% being singletons. The TCR sequence derives from a woman in her 70s with acute or convalescent COVID-19. The sequenced sample consisted of peripheral blood. The rearrangement uses TRBV6-5 and TRBJ1-1; D is unresolved. The CDR3: CASSYSRSRGTEAFF. DNA of the CDR3: TGTGCCAGCAGTTACTCCCGCAGTCGAGGTACTGAAGCTTTCTTT.